This T cell receptor (beta chain) comes out of a study of T cell clones after liver transplantation. Study summary: At least one year of complete immunosuppression withdrawal without enzymes over twice normal defined tolerance.

The CDR3 has 13 amino acids. Germline assignment: CDR1 LNHNV and CDR2 YYDKDF (reference sequence). V shed 5 bases and J 5 bases; nucleotides not matched to a gene: 4. Findings and limits, study-wide: These preliminary findings come from unstandardized post-transplant sampling times.

Only in-frame clones appear in the TCRdb table, and some are missing; sequencing was by immunoSEQ multiplex PCR. The table shows tens of thousands of clones, with 80% to 95% occurring only once. Concerning this clone: Antigen: not known.

The receptor comes from a human patient who received a liver transplant. The graft donor may be the source of some T cells. The chain joins TRBV15 to TRBJ2-7; 9 bases are a match to TRBD2. The source material was CD8+ T cells from blood, sampled approximately 26 months after liver transplant. The CDR3 loop is CATSSSGADEQYF. The CDR3 coding sequence is TGTGCCACCAGCTCTAGCGGGGCGGACGAGCAGTACTTC.